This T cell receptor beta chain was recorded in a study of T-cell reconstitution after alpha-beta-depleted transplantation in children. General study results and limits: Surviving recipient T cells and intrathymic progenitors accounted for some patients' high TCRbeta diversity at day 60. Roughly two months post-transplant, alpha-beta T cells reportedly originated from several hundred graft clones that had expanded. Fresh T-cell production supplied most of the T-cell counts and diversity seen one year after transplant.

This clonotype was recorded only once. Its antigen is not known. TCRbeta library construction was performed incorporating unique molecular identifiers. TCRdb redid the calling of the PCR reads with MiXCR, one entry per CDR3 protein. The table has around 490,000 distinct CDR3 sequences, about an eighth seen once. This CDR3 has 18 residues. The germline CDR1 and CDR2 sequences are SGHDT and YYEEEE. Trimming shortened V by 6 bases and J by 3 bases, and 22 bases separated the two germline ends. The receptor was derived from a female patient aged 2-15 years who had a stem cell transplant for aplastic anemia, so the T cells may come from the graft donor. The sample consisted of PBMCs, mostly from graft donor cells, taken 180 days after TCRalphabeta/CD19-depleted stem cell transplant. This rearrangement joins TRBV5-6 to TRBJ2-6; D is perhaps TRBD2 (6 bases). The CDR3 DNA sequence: TGTGCCAGCAACCTCGGGAGACTGGGCCTCTATGGGGCCAACGTCCTGACTTTC. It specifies CASNLGRLGLYGANVLTF.